The clone carrying this T cell receptor (beta chain) occurred a few times. Its cognate antigen is unknown. The data were taken from a study of identical twins. General study findings and limits: Model-predicted out-of-frame TCR alpha sharing fell below observed values in monozygotic twins. For out-of-frame alpha sequences shared by twins, low generation probability was in excess.

With template switching, a universal primer site was added, and the cDNA carried unique molecular identifiers. TCRdb ran MiXCR on the 5' RACE reads and lists one entry per CDR3 protein. The table has more than 1.5 million distinct CDR3 sequences, under 35% seen once. This TCR was sampled from a newborn girl in good health. The source material was cord blood.

CDR3 protein: CSARDLRGWYNEQFF. CDR3 DNA sequence: TGCAGTGCTAGAGATCTGCGGGGATGGTACAATGAGCAGTTCTTC. This rearrangement joins TRBV20-1 to TRBJ2-1; TRBD2 is a possible D gene (6 bases). CDR3 length: 15 amino acids. CDR1 and CDR2 from the germline V gene are DFQATT and SNEGSKA (reference sequence). Between the trimmed V and J ends, which lost 0 bases and 4 bases, there was a span of 13 bases.